The 32 T cell receptor beta chains below come from one sample, sequenced in a study of technical replicates of blood from four donors. Clones were read by immunoSEQ multiplex PCR, and TCRdb kept only the in-frame ones, dropping some. This table has approximately 99,000 clones, approximately 96% appearing once. The sample was T cells isolated from PBMCs. These receptors came from a human donor in good health.

V and J are TRBV9 and TRBJ1-3; no clear D. The germline V gene has CDR1 SGDLS and CDR2 YYNGEE. The V gene lost 0 bases and the J gene lost 2 bases, with 6 bases spanning the gap. This CDR3 is built from 14 residues. The CDR3 sequence is CASSVAQAGNTIYF. CDR3 coding DNA: TGTGCCAGCAGCGTAGCTCAGGCTGGAAACACCATATATTTT.

This chain joins TRBV19 and TRBJ1-5, with D perhaps matching TRBD1 (5 bases). CDR1 is LNHDA and CDR2 is SQIVND in the germline V gene (reference sequence). This CDR3 is 15 amino acids long. Trimming removed 2 bases at V and 6 bases at J, with 14 bases between. This chain's CDR3 is CASSINDSGGQPQHF. CDR3 in DNA: TGTGCCAGTAGTATAAATGACAGCGGGGGTCAGCCCCAGCATTTT.

The chain joins TRBV5-6 to TRBJ2-5; 12 bases fit TRBD1. The ends lost 3 bases at V and 4 bases at J; junction bases unmatched: 4. Germline-derived CDR1 and CDR2 are SGHDT and YYEEEE. The CDR3 has 15 amino acids. CDR3 nucleotides: TGTGCCAGCAGCTCGGGGACAGGGGGCATAGAGACCCAGTACTTC. It encodes CASSSGTGGIETQYF.

Worth noting for this clone: Germline is not matched at one junction end, which may reflect a read error. The chain recombines TRBV5-6 with TRBJ1-2, with TRBD1 matching over 12 bases. The CDR3 contains 13 residues. From germline, CDR1 is SGHDT and CDR2 YYEEEE. The CDR3 reads CASSWDRGQSRSF. Here the CDR3 DNA reads TGTGCCAGCAGCTGGGACAGGGGGCAATCAAGGTCCTTC.

This chain connects TRBV19 to TRBJ2-1; 11 bases are shared with TRBD2. This CDR3 spans 15 amino acids. The V and J ends lost 5 bases and 4 bases, in that order; junction bases with no gene match: 4. Germline values: CDR1 LNHDA, CDR2 SQIVND (reference sequence). The CDR3 DNA reads TGTGCCAGTAGTGTAGCGGGAGGGCCTTACAATGAGCAGTTCTTC. This sequence encodes CASSVAGGPYNEQFF.

The chain uses TRBV30 and TRBJ2-1; the match to TRBD2 covers 7 bases. Trimming cost V 5 bases and J 7 bases; bases outside gene matches: 14. CDR3 size: 15 residues. CDR1 and CDR2 from the germline V gene are GTSNPN and SVGIG (reference sequence). The CDR3 loop reads CAWLGNLREINEQFF. CDR3 bases: TGTGCCTGGTTGGGTAATTTGCGGGAGATAAATGAGCAGTTCTTC.

The chain has TRBV7-9 and TRBJ1-1; D possibly corresponds to TRBD1 (5 bases). The V gene lost 0 bases and the J gene lost 11 bases, with 10 bases spanning the gap. This CDR3 contains 12 residues. Germline V gene data show CDR1 as SEHNR and CDR2 as FQNEAQ (reference sequence). CDR3 amino acids: CASSLADSGAFF. The CDR3 DNA sequence: TGTGCCAGCAGCTTAGCTGACAGCGGGGCTTTCTTT.

V and J are TRBV7-9 and TRBJ2-3; D unresolved. The germline V gene encodes CDR1 SEHNR and CDR2 FQNEAQ (reference sequence). Trimming cost V 5 bases and J 3 bases, with 6 bases left between them. The CDR3 is made up of 12 amino acids. Here the CDR3 DNA reads TGTGCCAGCAGCACTTCTACAGATACGCAGTATTTT. It yields the protein CASSTSTDTQYF. Full variable domain (outside the CDR3, taken from reference TRBV7-9 and TRBJ2-3): DTGVSQNPRHKITKRGQNVTFRCDPISEHNRLYWYRQTLGQGPEFLTYFQNEAQLEKSRLLSDRFSAERPKGSFSTLEIQRTEQGDSAMYLCASSTSTDTQYFGPGTRLTVL.

This chain links TRBV25-1 with TRBJ1-5; TRBD1 might be the D (6 bases). V lost 6 bases and J 8 bases, leaving 23 bases between the germline ends. CDR1 is MGHDK, CDR2 SYGVNS, per germline. CDR3 length: 16 amino acids. CDR3 residues: CASSRLRDTPCEPQHF. CDR3 sequence (DNA): TGTGCCAGCAGCCGACTCCGGGACACGCCCTGTGAGCCCCAGCATTTT.

This clone is a singleton in its sample. The rearrangement uses TRBV4-3 and TRBJ2-3, with 11 bases aligning to TRBD2. The ends lost 0 bases at V and 13 bases at J; junction bases unmatched: 12. The CDR3 is 16 amino acids. The V gene's germline CDR1 is LGHNA and CDR2 YSLEER. CDR3 in DNA: TGCGCCAGCAGCCAAGATGTGGGGCTAGCGGGAGGAAACGAGTATTTT. This encodes CASSQDVGLAGGNEYF.

The V gene is TRBV19, the J gene TRBJ2-7, with a possible D match to TRBD2 (5 bases). Germline V gene sequence: CDR1 LNHDA, CDR2 SQIVND (reference sequence). V lost 5 bases and J lost 2, with 10 bases in between. This CDR3 has 13 amino acids. The CDR3 protein is CASSHGLTYEQYF. The CDR3 bases are TGTGCCAGTAGTCATGGACTGACCTACGAGCAGTACTTC.

V usage is TRBV4-1 and J usage is TRBJ1-1, with D perhaps matching TRBD1 (6 bases). Trimming removed 0 bases from V and 3 bases from J, with 11 bases in between. This CDR3 region has 15 residues. Per the germline V gene, CDR1 is MGHRA and CDR2 is YSYEKL. This CDR3 is CASSQDRAGDTEAFF. The CDR3 region has the DNA TGCGCCAGCAGCCAAGATAGGGCAGGGGACACTGAAGCTTTCTTT.

V is TRBV19 and J is TRBJ1-1; D uncertain. Germline V gene data show CDR1 as LNHDA and CDR2 as SQIVND (reference sequence). V lost 5 bases and J lost 1, with 8 bases in between. The length of the CDR3 is 13 residues. The CDR3, as DNA: TGTGCCAGTAGTTTCGGAGGGAACACTGAAGCTTTCTTT. This translates into CASSFGGNTEAFF. Filled out from reference TRBV19 and TRBJ1-1, the complete variable domain reads DGGITQSPKYLFRKEGQNVTLSCEQNLNHDAMYWYRQDPGQGLRLIYYSQIVNDFQKGDIAEGYSVSREKKESFPLTVTSAQKNPTAFYLCASSFGGNTEAFFGQGTRLTVV.

This chain connects TRBV6-5 to TRBJ2-7; 13 positions match TRBD2. This CDR3 has 14 residues. The V segment lost 0 bases and the J segment 12 bases; nucleotides outside the gene matches: 5. CDR1 MNHEY and CDR2 SVGAGI come from the germline V gene. The CDR3 DNA follows: TGTGCCAGCAGTTACTCAAGGACTAGCGGGAGTCCGTACTTC. Encoded protein: CASSYSRTSGSPYF.

This chain uses TRBV4-3 with TRBJ1-4; D not certain. Trimming shortened V by 1 base and J by 2 bases, and 8 bases separated the two germline ends. Germline CDR1 is LGHNA and CDR2 is YSLEER. The CDR3 has 15 residues. In DNA form, the CDR3 reads TGCGCCAGCAGCCAAGGTCTGGCCACTAATGAAAAACTGTTTTTT. Amino acid sequence: CASSQGLATNEKLFF.

The CDR3 DNA sequence: TGTGCCAGCAGCTTAACGGGACAACTTTACTCTGGGGCCAACGTCCTGACTTTC. Protein sequence: CASSLTGQLYSGANVLTF. The chain has TRBV7-3 and TRBJ2-6, with a weak D call TRBD1 (6 bases). CDR3 size: 18 residues. The germline V and J ends were trimmed by 0 bases and 0 bases, with 12 bases remaining between them. The germline CDR1 and CDR2 sequences are SGHTA and FQGTGA.

The chain combines TRBV9 with TRBJ1-4; D is undetermined. V was cut by 0 bases and J by 8 bases, with 17 bases left in between. This CDR3 comprises 16 residues. Germline CDR1 reads SGDLS; CDR2 reads YYNGEE. The CDR3 spells CASSVGIGHPGEKLFF. DNA of the CDR3: TGTGCCAGCAGCGTAGGGATTGGCCACCCCGGGGAAAAACTGTTTTTT.

This chain joins TRBV29-1 and TRBJ2-3; maybe TRBD1 (5 bases). CDR1 is SQVTM and CDR2 is ANQGSEA in the germline V gene. This CDR3 spans 14 amino acids. Trimming stripped 5 bases from V and 2 bases from J, with 14 bases between. The DNA of the CDR3 is TGCAGCGTTCAAACAGGTTTTCACACAGATACGCAGTATTTT. Its protein is CSVQTGFHTDTQYF.

The chain carries TRBV9 and TRBJ1-4; TRBD1 is a possible D gene (5 bases). In germline, CDR1 is SGDLS, CDR2 YYNGEE. Between the trimmed V and J ends, which lost 0 bases and 7 bases, there was a span of 16 bases. The CDR3 has 16 residues. The CDR3 here is CASSVDARTRGEKLFF. The CDR3, as DNA: TGTGCCAGCAGCGTAGACGCGAGGACAAGAGGTGAAAAACTGTTTTTT.

This clone was counted only a few times. The V gene is TRBV7-6, the J gene TRBJ1-1; tentative D call: TRBD1 (6 bases). Trimming took off 1 base at V and 0 bases at J, with 9 bases between the two ends. This CDR3 spans 15 amino acids. CDR1 SGHVS and CDR2 FNYEAQ come from the germline V gene. CDR3 amino acids: CASSLGTVMNTEAFF. The DNA of the CDR3 is TGTGCCAGCAGCTTAGGGACAGTCATGAACACTGAAGCTTTCTTT.

The chain uses TRBV5-4 and TRBJ2-1; 11 nucleotides match TRBD2. The germline CDR1 and CDR2 sequences are SGHNT and YYREEE (reference sequence). This CDR3 is built from 16 residues. Trimming removed 4 bases from V and 9 bases from J; junction bases left unmatched: 12. In nucleotides, the CDR3 is TGTGCCAGCAGCCAGAAATTAGCGGGAGGGCCATCTGAGCAGTTCTTC. Translating it yields CASSQKLAGGPSEQFF.

As regards this clone: This specimen includes other DNA sequences encoding the same CDR3. The chain is built from TRBV27 and TRBJ2-7; D is uncertain. V lost 5 bases and J lost 3, with 5 bases in between. Germline values: CDR1 MNHEY, CDR2 SMNVEV (reference sequence). This CDR3 spans 11 amino acids. The CDR3 protein is CASSPGYEQYF. For the CDR3, the DNA is TGTGCCAGCAGTCCAGGCTACGAGCAGTACTTC.

This clone was seen once. V usage is TRBV6-5 and J usage is TRBJ1-2; 10 bases match TRBD1. The CDR3 runs to 15 residues. The junction had 6 bases not matched to a gene; V was cut back by 0 bases and J by 8 bases. Germline CDR1 is MNHEY and CDR2 is SVGAGI. This CDR3 reads CASSYSKTGGEGYTF. CDR3 sequence (DNA): TGTGCCAGCAGTTACTCAAAGACAGGGGGCGAAGGCTACACCTTC.

This clone was found once. For the CDR3, the DNA is TGTGCCAGCAGTTTGCCAGGGCCGAACACTGAAGCTTTCTTT. Translating gives CASSLPGPNTEAFF. The J gene is TRBJ1-1, the V gene TRBV27; D might be TRBD1 (5 bases). Germline CDR1 reads MNHEY; CDR2 reads SMNVEV (reference sequence). V dropped 3 bases and J dropped 1 base, with 9 bases sitting between them. This CDR3 region has 14 residues.

J is TRBJ2-3 and V is TRBV10-3; tentative D call: TRBD2 (5 bases). In germline, CDR1 is ENHRY, CDR2 SYGVKD. This CDR3 is 13 amino acids long. The ends were cut back, 9 bases at V and 1 base at J, with 11 bases in the middle. The CDR3 region has the DNA TGTGCCATTCTAGCCGATCGCACAGATACGCAGTATTTT. This translates into CAILADRTDTQYF.

J is TRBJ2-3 and V is TRBV29-1; 12 bases map to TRBD2. Germline assignment: CDR1 SQVTM and CDR2 ANQGSEA. CDR3 length: 15 residues. The trim removed 7 bases at V and 0 bases at J, leaving 5 bases unmatched. CDR3 loop: CSAILAGGSTDTQYF. CDR3 coding DNA: TGCAGCGCTATACTAGCGGGGGGTAGCACAGATACGCAGTATTTT.

The rearrangement uses TRBV2 and TRBJ1-5; no reliable D call. CDR3 size: 13 residues. Germline V lookup: CDR1 SNHLY, CDR2 FYNNEI. V lost 4 bases to trimming and J lost 4 bases, with 8 bases between them. CDR3 in amino acids: CASSVTGNQPQHF. CDR3 in DNA: TGTGCCAGCAGTGTCACGGGTAATCAGCCCCAGCATTTT.

The sample holds one count of this clone. The chain has TRBV28 and TRBJ1-4; a weak D match, TRBD1 (6 bases). V was clipped by 5 bases and J by 1 base, with 11 bases between them. CDR1 is MDHEN and CDR2 is SYDVKM in the germline V gene. This CDR3 contains 15 residues. Here the CDR3 reads CASSRRGLTNEKLFF. CDR3 bases: TGTGCCAGCAGTCGCAGGGGTTTAACTAATGAAAAACTGTTTTTT.

The genes are TRBV14 and TRBJ2-7; the D is unclear. Germline V lookup: CDR1 SGHDN, CDR2 FVKESK. The V end was cut by 1 base, the J end by 4 bases, with 11 bases between. This CDR3 comprises 14 residues. For the CDR3, the DNA is TGTGCCAGCAGCCAAGTATCGGGTTCATACGAGCAGTACTTC. It specifies CASSQVSGSYEQYF.

This clone was seen more than once but under ten times. The J gene is TRBJ1-5, the V gene TRBV4-3; D call uncertain. This CDR3 comprises 15 residues. Germline V lookup: CDR1 LGHNA, CDR2 YSLEER. V was clipped by 1 base and J by 1 base, with 8 bases between them. Here the CDR3 reads CASSQARGSNQPQHF. The DNA for the CDR3 is TGCGCCAGCAGCCAAGCTCGAGGGAGCAATCAGCCCCAGCATTTT.

The rearrangement joins TRBV27 to TRBJ2-7; D is unresolved. CDR1 and CDR2 from the germline V gene are MNHEY and SMNVEV (reference sequence). This CDR3 region has 16 residues. V dropped 3 bases and J dropped 2 bases, with 17 bases sitting between them. CDR3 nucleotide sequence: TGTGCCAGCAGTTTGGGTCGTGGCGGTAGCACCTACGAGCAGTACTTC. Encoded protein: CASSLGRGGSTYEQYF.

This sequence joins TRBV29-1 and TRBJ2-1; a weak D match, TRBD2 (5 bases). CDR1 is SQVTM and CDR2 is ANQGSEA in the germline V gene. The CDR3 is made up of 13 amino acids. V lost 3 bases, J lost 10 bases, and 16 bases lay in between. CDR3 region: CSVETTQTGEQFF. The CDR3 coding sequence is TGCAGCGTTGAGACTACTCAGACTGGAGAGCAGTTCTTC.